The 13 T cell receptor beta chains reported below all come from one sample, sequenced in a study of shared clonotypes between healthy human individuals. TCRdb's table, derived via immunoSEQ multiplex PCR, lists solely in-frame clones and lacks some. The data show fewer than 400,000 clones, 74% seen once. Sequenced: memory CD4+ T cells sorted from blood. This sample's subset: CD45RA-negative fraction. The receptors shown here come from a man under 40 in good health.

V usage is TRBV7-8 and J usage is TRBJ1-5, with D unresolved. V was shortened by 3 bases and J by 6 bases, with 12 bases between the two germline ends. Looked up from germline, CDR1 is SGHVS and CDR2 is FQNEAQ. This CDR3 is 14 amino acids long. CDR3: CASSLEGVIQPQHF. The CDR3 DNA reads as TGTGCCAGCAGCTTGGAGGGAGTAATTCAGCCCCAGCATTTT.

This chain links TRBV7-8 with TRBJ2-1; D is unresolved. The V end lost 5 bases, the J end lost 8 bases, and 7 bases lay between the germline ends. The V gene's germline CDR1 is SGHVS and CDR2 FQNEAQ. This CDR3 is built from 11 residues. CDR3 amino acids: CASSARDEQFF. CDR3 bases: TGTGCCAGCAGCGCTAGAGATGAGCAGTTCTTC.

V is TRBV14 and J is TRBJ2-1, with 11 bases identical to TRBD2. The ends lost 4 bases at V and 3 bases at J; junction bases unmatched: 5. This CDR3 region has 16 residues. Germline CDR1 SGHDN, CDR2 FVKESK. CDR3 loop: CASSRLAGGLYNEQFF. CDR3 DNA sequence: TGTGCCAGCAGCCGGCTAGCGGGAGGCCTCTACAATGAGCAGTTCTTC.

The rearrangement links TRBV18 to TRBJ2-2, with 8 bases fitting TRBD2. CDR3 length equals 17 residues. The V gene end was trimmed by 1 base and the J gene end by 1 base; junction bases not matched to a gene: 5. Per the germline V gene, CDR1 is KGHSH and CDR2 is LQKENI. CDR3 sequence reads: CASSPRRGGLNTGELFF. In nucleotides, the CDR3 is TGTGCCAGCTCACCACGCCGGGGGGGCCTGAACACCGGGGAGCTGTTTTTT.

The rearrangement uses TRBV9 and TRBJ2-7, with TRBD1 matching 8 bases. The CDR3 is made up of 14 amino acids. With V trimmed by 7 bases and J by 0 bases, 6 bases remained unmatched. Germline V gives CDR1 SGDLS, CDR2 YYNGEE. CDR3 sequence (DNA): TGTGCCAGCGGGACAGGAAATGACTCCTACGAGCAGTACTTC. As protein: CASGTGNDSYEQYF. Complete variable domain (other parts from reference TRBV9 and TRBJ2-7): DSGVTQTPKHLITATGQRVTLRCSPRSGDLSVYWYQQSLDQGLQFLIQYYNGEERAKGNILERFSAQQFPDLHSELNLSSLELGDSALYFCASGTGNDSYEQYFGPGTRLTVT.

This clone was observed once. The chain carries TRBV2 and TRBJ2-7, with D maybe TRBD2 (5 bases). V lost 2 bases and J lost 1, with 9 bases in between. There are 14 residues in the CDR3. The V gene's germline CDR1 is SNHLY and CDR2 FYNNEI. The CDR3 region has the DNA TGTGCCAGCAGTGAAATGCGGGCGTCCTACGAGCAGTACTTC. Translation: CASSEMRASYEQYF.

This clone was seen a single time. The rearrangement links TRBV7-3 to TRBJ2-1, with D unclear. Trimming removed 5 bases at V and 2 bases at J, with 10 bases between. Germline lookup yields CDR1 SGHTA and CDR2 FQGTGA. The CDR3 is 14 amino acids. DNA of the CDR3: TGTGCCAGCAGCCCCGGGCCCACCTACAATGAGCAGTTCTTC. The encoded protein is CASSPGPTYNEQFF.

This chain joins TRBV25-1 and TRBJ2-3; TRBD2 matches at 16 bases. Per germline, CDR1 MGHDK and CDR2 SYGVNS. Losses at the gene ends were 7 bases for V and 4 bases for J; bases not matched to a gene: 5. CDR3 size: 16 residues. The CDR3, as DNA: TGTGCCAGCACTTCCGGGACTAGCGGGAGGGCAGATACGCAGTATTTT. Protein sequence: CASTSGTSGRADTQYF.

The chain has TRBV4-1 and TRBJ2-1; D might be TRBD2 (6 bases). Trimming removed 1 base at V and 9 bases at J, with 16 bases between. CDR1 MGHRA and CDR2 YSYEKL come from the germline V gene. The CDR3 runs 15 residues. The CDR3 DNA reads TGCGCCAGCAGCCAAGGTTACGAGGGCGGGGTTGAGCAGTTCTTC. Amino acid sequence: CASSQGYEGGVEQFF.

J is TRBJ1-1 and V is TRBV2, with D perhaps TRBD1 (6 bases). The germline V gene has CDR1 SNHLY and CDR2 FYNNEI. This CDR3 region has 14 residues. Trimming took 8 bases from V and 4 from J, leaving 17 bases between them. CDR3 loop: CASSEGGGFTEAFF. CDR3 bases: TGTGCCAGCTCCGAAGGAGGGGGGTTCACTGAAGCTTTCTTT.

The count of this clone is one. At the DNA level, this CDR3 is encoded by other sequences in the same sample as well. In DNA, the CDR3 is TGTGCCAGCAGCAAGACAGGATTTAAAAACATTCAGTACTTC. It yields the protein CASSKTGFKNIQYF. The V call is TRBV27, the J call TRBJ2-4, with a weak D call TRBD1 (6 bases). The CDR3 has 14 amino acids. The V gene lost 6 bases and the J gene lost 4 bases, with 13 bases spanning the gap. Germline lookup yields CDR1 MNHEY and CDR2 SMNVEV (reference sequence).

The genes are TRBV6-1 and TRBJ2-5; TRBD1 agrees at 8 bases. The trim removed 2 bases at V and 5 bases at J, leaving 4 bases unmatched. Per the germline V gene, CDR1 is MNHNS and CDR2 is SASEGT. There are 14 residues in the CDR3. The CDR3 loop is CASSEPGGLETQYF. DNA of the CDR3: TGTGCCAGCAGTGAACCAGGGGGCCTGGAGACCCAGTACTTC.

The V call is TRBV7-3, the J call TRBJ2-5; D remains unclear. V was cut by 2 bases and J by 2 bases, with 15 bases left in between. The CDR3 extends over 16 amino acids. Germline V gene data show CDR1 as SGHTA and CDR2 as FQGTGA. CDR3 coding DNA: TGTGCCAGCAGCTTACTCCCTAGGCGTGGACAAGAGACCCAGTACTTC. Protein: CASSLLPRRGQETQYF.